This is a list of T cell receptor beta chains from one sample in a study of blood T cell repertoires in COVID-19. Data came from immunoSEQ multiplex PCR; TCRdb stores just in-frame clones and leaves some out. There are around 300,000 clones in the sample; about 85% occur only once, and around 2.9% lies in the top ten. The sample taken for sequencing was PBMCs or T cells enriched from blood (not recorded which). The receptors derive from a woman aged 45-65 years who had recovered from COVID-19. CDR3s include the opening cysteine and the closing phenylalanine or tryptophan. Fields, in order: clone size, D gene, V gene, J gene, CDR3 DNA, CDR3 protein. A D gene is named only where the DNA matches it firmly. The size field is filled for only some rows; it gives once, few, many or a size class.

-	TRBD1	TRBV6-5	TRBJ2-2	TGTGCCAGCAGTACCCGGACAGGGGTGGTCGGGGAGCTGTTTTTT	CASSTRTGVVGELFF
once	-	TRBV6-5	TRBJ2-1	TGTGCCAGCAGTTACGAAGCGGACCCGTACAATGAGCAGTTCTTC	CASSYEADPYNEQFF
-	-	TRBV18	TRBJ1-2	TGTGCCAGCTCACCAGGCAGGAACTATGGCTACACCTTC	CASSPGRNYGYTF
few	-	TRBV28	TRBJ1-2	TGTGCCAGCAGTTTCAATACAGTAGCTAACTATGGCTACACCTTC	CASSFNTVANYGYTF
-	-	TRBV6-2/TRBV6-3	TRBJ2-1	TGTGCCAGCAGTCAAGCCGGGACATTCAATGAGCAGTTCTTC	CASSQAGTFNEQFF
-	-	TRBV5-1	TRBJ2-1	TGCGCCAGCAGCTTGGGACTTCAAAGCTCCTACAATGAGCAGTTCTTC	CASSLGLQSSYNEQFF
-	-	TRBV24-1	TRBJ1-3	TGTGCCACCAGTGGGGGAGGACCACGAAACACCATATATTTT	CATSGGGPRNTIYF
-	TRBD2	TRBV5-1	TRBJ2-5	TGCGCCAGCAGCTTGACTAGCGGGGGCCAAGAGACCCAGTACTTC	CASSLTSGGQETQYF
-	TRBD2	TRBV9	TRBJ2-7	TGTGCCAGCAGCGCCCTAGCGGGAGGGCCCAGTTACGAGCAGTACTTC	CASSALAGGPSYEQYF
-	-	TRBV7-9	TRBJ2-7	TGTGCCAGCAGCTTACCCCCCCTTACCTACGAGCAGTACTTC	CASSLPPLTYEQYF
-	-	TRBV2	TRBJ2-2	TGTGCCAGCAGTGTCGGGTACGGAAGGAACACCGGGGAGCTGTTTTTT	CASSVGYGRNTGELFF
-	TRBD1	TRBV4-1	TRBJ2-3	TGCGCCAGCAGCCAAGTTCCGTACGACAGGGGCGCGGATACGCAGTATTTT	CASSQVPYDRGADTQYF
-	-	TRBV7-2	TRBJ1-4	TGTGCCAGCAGCGCTCGTATTCCAGGGACTAATGAAAAACTGTTTTTT	CASSARIPGTNEKLFF
-	-	TRBV29-1	TRBJ2-7	TGCAGCGTCAAGATCAGGGGCTACTACGAGCAGTACTTC	CSVKIRGYYEQYF
once	-	TRBV3-1/TRBV3-2	TRBJ2-1	TGTGCCAGCAGCCAAGATAGGGGTTTTAAGCAGTTCTTC	CASSQDRGFKQFF
-	TRBD2	TRBV7-3	TRBJ2-3	TGTGCCAGCAGCCCCCAAGGACTAGCCCCAGATACGCAGTATTTT	CASSPQGLAPDTQYF
-	TRBD1	TRBV3-1/TRBV3-2	TRBJ2-5	TGTGCCAGCAGCCAAGGAGCAGGGGGGACCCAGTACTTC	CASSQGAGGTQYF
-	TRBD1	TRBV7-2	TRBJ2-7	TGTGCCAGCAGCCCCGGACAGGGGGTCTTCGAGCAGTACTTC	CASSPGQGVFEQYF
-	-	TRBV7-9	TRBJ2-4	TGTGCCAGCAGCTTAGTTCAACTAGCCAAAAACATTCAGTACTTC	CASSLVQLAKNIQYF
many	TRBD1	TRBV5-1	TRBJ2-5	TGCGCCAGCAGCCTAGACAGGGTAGGAGAGACCCAGTACTTC	CASSLDRVGETQYF
-	TRBD1	TRBV6-2/TRBV6-3	TRBJ2-7	TGTGCCAGCAGTTTAGGGACAGCCTACGAGCAGTACTTC	CASSLGTAYEQYF
-	-	TRBV7-6	TRBJ1-2	TGTGCCAGCAGCTTAGAGGCCGGAGTTGCTTATGGCTACACCTTC	CASSLEAGVAYGYTF
-	TRBD2	TRBV27	TRBJ2-7	TGTGCCAGCAGTTTATCCCAGACTAGCGGGAGGGGTAACGAGCAGTACTTC	CASSLSQTSGRGNEQYF
few	TRBD1	TRBV7-3	TRBJ1-3	TGTGCCAGCAGCTTAATAGGAGGTGGACAGGGGGACACCATATATTTT	CASSLIGGGQGDTIYF
-	TRBD2	TRBV28	TRBJ2-2	TGTGCCAGCAGTTTGAGCGGGAGGGCTATCAGCACCGGGGAGCTGTTTTTT	CASSLSGRAISTGELFF
-	-	TRBV15	TRBJ1-2	TGTGCCACCAGCAGATCACATAACTATGGCTACACCTTC	CATSRSHNYGYTF
-	TRBD2	TRBV9	TRBJ2-1	TGTGCCAGCAGCGCACAAGTCAGCGGGAATCGCTACAATGAGCAGTTCTTC	CASSAQVSGNRYNEQFF
few	-	TRBV7-9	TRBJ1-2	TGTGCCAGCAGCGCAATGCCTCAGACAAACAACTATGGCTACACCTTC	CASSAMPQTNNYGYTF
-	TRBD2	TRBV27	TRBJ2-3	TGTGCCAGCAGCCGAGCGGGAAGCACAGATACGCAGTATTTT	CASSRAGSTDTQYF
-	-	TRBV20-1	TRBJ1-1	TGCAGTGCGGAGATGAACACTGAAGCTTTCTTT	CSAEMNTEAFF
-	TRBD2	TRBV2	TRBJ2-3	TGTGCCACCAGTACTAGCGGGAGGGCTGTAGATACGCAGTATTTT	CATSTSGRAVDTQYF
-	-	TRBV5-3	TRBJ1-6	TGTGCCAGAAGCTTTCTAGGGGATACCCCTAAGGGATGGGATTCACCCCTCCACTTT	CARSFLGDTPKGWDSPLHF
-	-	TRBV27	TRBJ1-4	TGTGCCAGCAGTTGGCGGGGGTCGGGTGAAAAACTGTTTTTT	CASSWRGSGEKLFF
once	-	TRBV3-1/TRBV3-2	TRBJ1-2	TGTGCCAGCAGCCAAGATCTTACAGTCTATGGCTACACCTTC	CASSQDLTVYGYTF
-	TRBD2	TRBV19	TRBJ2-3	TGTGCCAGTAGTATAAGACTAGCGGGCACAGATACGCAGTATTTT	CASSIRLAGTDTQYF
-	-	TRBV2	TRBJ1-1	TGTGCCAGCAATACAGACATGAACACTGAAGCTTTCTTT	CASNTDMNTEAFF
-	TRBD2	TRBV24-1	TRBJ2-5	TGTGCCACCAGTGATTCGGGACTAGCCCAAGAGACCCAGTACTTC	CATSDSGLAQETQYF
-	TRBD1	TRBV7-9	TRBJ2-2	TGTGCCAGCAGCTCCCAGGGGGCGCCGAACACCGGGGAGCTGTTTTTT	CASSSQGAPNTGELFF
-	-	TRBV11-2	TRBJ1-5	TGTGCCAGCAGTGAAAACGCTGGGGGCAGTCAGCCCCAGCATTTT	CASSENAGGSQPQHF
-	-	TRBV25-1	TRBJ2-3	TGTGCCAGCAGTGAATATGAGGGAGACAGCACAGATACGCAGTATTTT	CASSEYEGDSTDTQYF
-	-	TRBV4-1	TRBJ1-2	TGCGCCAGCAGCCAAGATCAAAGAGGCTACTATGGCTACACCTTC	CASSQDQRGYYGYTF
-	-	TRBV5-1	TRBJ1-1	TGCGCCAGCAGCCCGGTAGCAGGGATGAACACTGAAGCTTTCTTT	CASSPVAGMNTEAFF
-	-	TRBV11-1	TRBJ2-3	TGTGCCAGCAGCTTGGCGGCCCTCAAAGGAGATACGCAGTATTTT	CASSLAALKGDTQYF
-	TRBD2	TRBV2	TRBJ2-2	TGTGCCAGCAGTGGGGGACTAGCGGGAGCTGGCACCGGGGAGCTGTTTTTT	CASSGGLAGAGTGELFF
-	-	TRBV7-2	TRBJ2-3	TGTGCCAGCAGCTTAGTTGCGGCTAGCGCAGATACGCAGTATTTT	CASSLVAASADTQYF